What follows are 5 T cell receptor beta chains derived from one specimen sequenced in a study of T cell responses to AZD1222 COVID-19 vaccine. Generated by immunoSEQ multiplex PCR, the TCRdb table keeps only in-frame clones and is missing some. The data show around 99,000 clones, 80% to 95% seen once. The source material was peripheral blood, sampled 28 days after the second AZD1222 dose. The receptor set was obtained from an adult who received the AZD1222 COVID-19 vaccine.

This chain links TRBV15 with TRBJ2-7, with 9 bases matching TRBD1. The V gene end was trimmed by 4 bases and the J gene end by 5 bases; junction bases not matched to a gene: 6. Germline CDR1 reads LNHNV; CDR2 reads YYDKDF (reference sequence). The length of the CDR3 is 14 residues. The CDR3 is CATSKRQGVHEQYF. Here the CDR3 DNA reads TGTGCCACCAGCAAAAGACAGGGGGTCCACGAGCAGTACTTC.

The CDR3 sequence: CASSASGGPYNEQFF. The CDR3 coding sequence is TGTGCCAGCAGCGCTAGCGGGGGTCCCTACAATGAGCAGTTCTTC. The rearrangement uses TRBV9 and TRBJ2-1; 10 nucleotides agree with TRBD2. The germline V gene encodes CDR1 SGDLS and CDR2 YYNGEE. The CDR3 contains 15 residues. After removal of 3 bases from V and 2 bases from J, the junction contained 2 bases not matched to a gene.

This rearrangement joins TRBV7-8 to TRBJ1-5; D ambiguous. Germline V lookup: CDR1 SGHVS, CDR2 FQNEAQ. The CDR3 has 15 residues. V was clipped by 2 bases and J by 1 base, with 9 bases between them. This chain's CDR3 is CASSLLSRSNQPQHF. For the CDR3, the DNA is TGTGCCAGCAGCTTACTCTCTCGGAGCAATCAGCCCCAGCATTTT. Drawing the rest from reference TRBV7-8 and TRBJ1-5, the complete variable domain is GAGVSQSPRYKVAKRGQDVALRCDPISGHVSLFWYQQALGQGPEFLTYFQNEAQLDKSGLPSDRFFAERPEGSVSTLKIQRTQQEDSAVYLCASSLLSRSNQPQHFGDGTRLSIL.

CDR3 bases: TGTGCCAGCAGCCAGAAGACAGGGGAGTTTACTGAAGCTTTCTTT. Protein sequence: CASSQKTGEFTEAFF. The chain has TRBV5-4 and TRBJ1-1, with 8 bases that match TRBD1. V dropped 4 bases and J dropped 5; count of bases not matched to a gene: 10. Germline values: CDR1 SGHNT, CDR2 YYREEE (reference sequence). The CDR3 has 15 residues.

The gene calls are TRBV24-1 and TRBJ2-2; D is perhaps TRBD1 (6 bases). CDR3 length: 18 amino acids. Trimming shortened V by 4 bases and J by 7 bases, and 24 bases separated the two germline ends. Germline CDR1 reads KGHDR; CDR2 reads SFDVKD. Written as DNA, the CDR3 is TGTGCCACCAGTGACCGCGGACAGATCACTAGTCGGATCGGGGAGCTGTTTTTT. This sequence encodes CATSDRGQITSRIGELFF.